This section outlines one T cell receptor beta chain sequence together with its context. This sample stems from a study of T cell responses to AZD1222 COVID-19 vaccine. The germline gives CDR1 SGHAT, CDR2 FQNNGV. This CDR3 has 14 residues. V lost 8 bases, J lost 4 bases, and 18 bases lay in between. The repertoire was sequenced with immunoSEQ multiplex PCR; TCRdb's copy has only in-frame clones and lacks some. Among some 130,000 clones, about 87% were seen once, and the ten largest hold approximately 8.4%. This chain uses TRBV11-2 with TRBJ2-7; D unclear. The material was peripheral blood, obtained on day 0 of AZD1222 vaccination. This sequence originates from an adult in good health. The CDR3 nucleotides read TGTGCCAGCTCCTTAGGTAGGGTAGAATACGAGCAGTACTTC. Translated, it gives CASSLGRVEYEQYF.